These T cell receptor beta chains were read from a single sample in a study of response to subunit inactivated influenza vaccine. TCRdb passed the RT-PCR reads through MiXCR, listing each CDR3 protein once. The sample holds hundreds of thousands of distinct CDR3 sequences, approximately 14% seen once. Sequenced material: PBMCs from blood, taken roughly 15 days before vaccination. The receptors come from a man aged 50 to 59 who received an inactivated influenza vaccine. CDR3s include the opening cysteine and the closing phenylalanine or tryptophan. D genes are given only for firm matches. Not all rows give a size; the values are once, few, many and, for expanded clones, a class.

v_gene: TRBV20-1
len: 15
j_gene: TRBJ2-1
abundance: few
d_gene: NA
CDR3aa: CSARDQASDYNEQFF
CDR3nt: TGCAGTGCTAGAGACCAGGCTAGCGACTACAATGAGCAGTTCTTC

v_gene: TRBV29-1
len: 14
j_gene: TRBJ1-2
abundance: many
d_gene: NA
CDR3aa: CSVEEVLGGYGYTF
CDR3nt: TGCAGCGTTGAGGAAGTTTTGGGTGGCTATGGCTACACCTTC

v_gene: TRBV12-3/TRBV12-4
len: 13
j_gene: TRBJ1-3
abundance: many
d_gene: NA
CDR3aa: CASTGPSGNTIYF
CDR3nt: TGTGCCAGCACAGGGCCCTCTGGAAACACCATATATTTT

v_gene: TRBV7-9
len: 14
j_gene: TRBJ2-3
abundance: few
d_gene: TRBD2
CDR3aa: CASSTLAGGITQYF
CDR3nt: TGTGCCAGCAGCACCCTAGCGGGGGGGATTACGCAGTATTTT

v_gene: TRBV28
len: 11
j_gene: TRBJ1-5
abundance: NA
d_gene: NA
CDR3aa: CASSSIQPQHF
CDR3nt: TGTGCCAGCAGTTCGATTCAGCCCCAGCATTTT

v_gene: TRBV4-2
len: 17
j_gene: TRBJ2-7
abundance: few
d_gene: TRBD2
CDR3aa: CASSHPKGGGSSYEQYF
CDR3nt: TGTGCCAGCAGCCACCCCAAGGGCGGGGGAAGCTCCTACGAGCAGTACTTC

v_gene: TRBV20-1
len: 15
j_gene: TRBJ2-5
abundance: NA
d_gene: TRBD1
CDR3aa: CSARRPGGGKETQYF
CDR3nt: TGCAGTGCTAGACGGCCAGGGGGCGGAAAAGAGACCCAGTACTTC

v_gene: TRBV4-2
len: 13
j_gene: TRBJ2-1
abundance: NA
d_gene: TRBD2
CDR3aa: CASSRGLGNEQFF
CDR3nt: TGTGCCAGCAGCCGCGGACTAGGAAATGAGCAGTTCTTC

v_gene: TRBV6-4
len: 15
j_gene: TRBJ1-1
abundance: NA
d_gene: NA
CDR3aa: CASSDPATGNTEAFF
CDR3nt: TGTGCCAGCAGTGACCCCGCAACTGGGAACACTGAAGCTTTCTTT

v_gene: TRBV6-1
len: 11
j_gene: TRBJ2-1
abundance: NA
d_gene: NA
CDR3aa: CASSEEDLQFF
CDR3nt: TGTGCCAGCAGTGAAGAGGACTTGCAGTTCTTC

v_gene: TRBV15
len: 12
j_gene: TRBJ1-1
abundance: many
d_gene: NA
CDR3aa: CATSREGELSFF
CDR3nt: TGTGCCACCAGCAGAGAGGGCGAGTTGTCTTTCTTT

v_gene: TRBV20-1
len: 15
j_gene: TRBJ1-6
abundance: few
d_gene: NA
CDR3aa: CSALVGGSGNSPLHF
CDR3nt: TGCAGTGCCCTAGTAGGCGGGAGCGGCAATTCACCCCTCCACTTT

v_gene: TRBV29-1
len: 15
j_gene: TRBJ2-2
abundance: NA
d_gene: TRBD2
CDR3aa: CSDRTSGGYTGELFF
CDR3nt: TGCAGCGACCGAACTAGCGGGGGCTACACCGGGGAGCTGTTTTTT

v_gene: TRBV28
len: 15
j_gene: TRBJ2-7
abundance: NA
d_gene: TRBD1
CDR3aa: CASSTILTGSYEQYF
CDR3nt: TGTGCCAGCAGTACTATCCTGACAGGGTCCTACGAGCAGTACTTC

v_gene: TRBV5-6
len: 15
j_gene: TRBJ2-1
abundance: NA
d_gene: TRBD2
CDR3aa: CASSPTVQRGNEQFF
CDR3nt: TGTGCCAGCAGCCCGACAGTTCAGCGGGGGAATGAGCAGTTCTTC

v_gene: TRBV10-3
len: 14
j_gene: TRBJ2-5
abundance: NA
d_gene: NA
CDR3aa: CATEGGREGETQYF
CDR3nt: TGTGCCACCGAGGGTGGCAGGGAAGGAGAGACCCAGTACTTC

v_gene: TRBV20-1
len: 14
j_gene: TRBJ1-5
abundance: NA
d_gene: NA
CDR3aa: CSAGIPGRDQPQHF
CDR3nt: TGCAGTGCTGGAATTCCGGGCCGCGATCAGCCCCAGCATTTT

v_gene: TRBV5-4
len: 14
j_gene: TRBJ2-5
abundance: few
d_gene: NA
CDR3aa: CASSLVGSKETQYF
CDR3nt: TGTGCCAGCAGCTTGGTGGGGAGCAAAGAGACCCAGTACTTC

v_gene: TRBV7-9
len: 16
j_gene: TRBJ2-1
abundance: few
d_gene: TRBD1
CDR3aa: CASSLGGTGAYNEQFF
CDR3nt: TGTGCCAGCAGCTTAGGAGGGACAGGGGCCTACAATGAGCAGTTCTTC

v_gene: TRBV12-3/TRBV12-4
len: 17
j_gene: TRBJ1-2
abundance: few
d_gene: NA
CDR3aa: CASSFLQGNRGNYGYTF
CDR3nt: TGTGCCAGCAGTTTCCTACAGGGCAACCGAGGGAACTATGGCTACACCTTC

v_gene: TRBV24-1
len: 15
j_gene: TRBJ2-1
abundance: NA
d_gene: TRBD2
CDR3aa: CATSETGLAGNEQFF
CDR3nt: TGTGCCACCAGTGAAACCGGACTAGCGGGCAATGAGCAGTTCTTC

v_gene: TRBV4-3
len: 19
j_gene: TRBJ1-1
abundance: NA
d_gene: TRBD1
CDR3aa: CASSQETPGQGARRAEAFF
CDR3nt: TGCGCCAGCAGCCAAGAGACCCCGGGACAGGGGGCGCGGAGAGCTGAAGCTTTCTTT

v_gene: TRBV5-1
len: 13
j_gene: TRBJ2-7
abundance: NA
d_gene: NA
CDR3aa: CASSRRGGTEQYF
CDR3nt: TGCGCCAGCAGCCGTCGGGGAGGAACCGAGCAGTACTTC

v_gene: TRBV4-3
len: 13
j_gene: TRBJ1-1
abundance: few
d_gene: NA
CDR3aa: CASSQDFRTEAFF
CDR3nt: TGCGCCAGCAGCCAAGATTTCAGGACTGAAGCTTTCTTT

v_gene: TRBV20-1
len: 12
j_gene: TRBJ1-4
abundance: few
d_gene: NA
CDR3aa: CSASRNQEKLFF
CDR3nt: TGCAGTGCTAGCCGAAACCAAGAAAAACTGTTTTTT

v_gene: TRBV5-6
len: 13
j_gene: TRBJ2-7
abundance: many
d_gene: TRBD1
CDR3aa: CASTKDRADEQYF
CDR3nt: TGTGCCAGCACCAAGGACAGGGCCGACGAGCAGTACTTC

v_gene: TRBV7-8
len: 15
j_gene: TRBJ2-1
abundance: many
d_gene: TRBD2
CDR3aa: CASSLETSGNNEQFF
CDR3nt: TGTGCCAGCAGCTTAGAAACTAGCGGCAACAATGAGCAGTTCTTC

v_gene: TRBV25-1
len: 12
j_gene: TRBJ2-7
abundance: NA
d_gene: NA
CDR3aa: CASRGPVAEQYF
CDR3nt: TGTGCCAGCAGGGGTCCCGTCGCCGAGCAGTACTTC

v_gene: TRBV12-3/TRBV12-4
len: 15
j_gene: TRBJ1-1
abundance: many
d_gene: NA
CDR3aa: CASSIASLPNTEAFF
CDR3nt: TGTGCCAGCAGCATCGCGTCCCTTCCTAACACTGAAGCTTTCTTT

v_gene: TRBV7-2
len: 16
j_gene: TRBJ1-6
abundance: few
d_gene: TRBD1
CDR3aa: CASSLGQGRSSSPLHF
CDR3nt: TGTGCCAGCAGCTTAGGACAGGGGCGTAGCAGTTCACCCCTCCACTTT

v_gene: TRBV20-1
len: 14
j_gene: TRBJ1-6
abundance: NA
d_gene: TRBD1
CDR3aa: CSAGRTGANSPLHF
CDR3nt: TGCAGTGCTGGGAGGACAGGGGCCAATTCACCCCTCCACTTT

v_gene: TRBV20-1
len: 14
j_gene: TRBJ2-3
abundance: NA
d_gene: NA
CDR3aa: CSARGHPGPDTQYF
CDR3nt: TGCAGTGCTAGAGGTCATCCAGGCCCAGATACGCAGTATTTT

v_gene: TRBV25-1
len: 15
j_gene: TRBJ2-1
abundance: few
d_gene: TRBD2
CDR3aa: CASSETSGTKNEQFF
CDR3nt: TGTGCCAGCAGTGAAACTAGCGGGACGAAGAATGAGCAGTTCTTC